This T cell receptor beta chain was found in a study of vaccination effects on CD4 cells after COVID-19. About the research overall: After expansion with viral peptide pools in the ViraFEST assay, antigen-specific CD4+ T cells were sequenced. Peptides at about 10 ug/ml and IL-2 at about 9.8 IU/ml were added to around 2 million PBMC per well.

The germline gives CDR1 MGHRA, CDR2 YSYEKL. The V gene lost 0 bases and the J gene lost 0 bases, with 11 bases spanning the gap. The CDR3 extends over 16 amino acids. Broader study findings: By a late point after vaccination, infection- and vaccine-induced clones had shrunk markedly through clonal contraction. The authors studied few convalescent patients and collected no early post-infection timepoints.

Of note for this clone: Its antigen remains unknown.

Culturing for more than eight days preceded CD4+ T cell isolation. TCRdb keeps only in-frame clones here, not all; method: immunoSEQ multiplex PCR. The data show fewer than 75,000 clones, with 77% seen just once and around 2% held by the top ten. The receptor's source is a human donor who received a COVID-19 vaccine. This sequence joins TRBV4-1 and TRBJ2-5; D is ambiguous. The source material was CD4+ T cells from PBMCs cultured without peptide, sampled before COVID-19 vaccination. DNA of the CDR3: TGCGCCAGCAGCCAAGAAGGTTGGTGGGACCAAGAGACCCAGTACTTC. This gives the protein CASSQEGWWDQETQYF.